The TCR beta chain under discussion was sequenced for a study of T cell changes during pregnancy in multiple sclerosis. The germline CDR1 and CDR2 sequences are SGHVS and FNYEAQ. The CDR3 is 18 residues long. V lost 4 bases to trimming and J lost 1 base; unmatched junction nucleotides: 10. TCRdb's table, derived via immunoSEQ multiplex PCR, lists solely in-frame clones and lacks some. This sample yields roughly 48,000 clones, of which almost 95% are seen a single time; 0.75% to 0.95% belongs to the top ten. The sequencing used CD4+ T cells from peripheral blood mononuclear cells, collected in the second trimester of pregnancy. The chain uses TRBV7-6 and TRBJ2-3; 11 bases agree with TRBD2. This sequence originates from a female donor in good health, enrolled as a control in a pregnancy study. Here the CDR3 DNA reads TGTGCCAGCAGCTCCGAGGGTCTAGCGGGAGGACGCACAGATACGCAGTATTTT. Protein product: CASSSEGLAGGRTDTQYF.